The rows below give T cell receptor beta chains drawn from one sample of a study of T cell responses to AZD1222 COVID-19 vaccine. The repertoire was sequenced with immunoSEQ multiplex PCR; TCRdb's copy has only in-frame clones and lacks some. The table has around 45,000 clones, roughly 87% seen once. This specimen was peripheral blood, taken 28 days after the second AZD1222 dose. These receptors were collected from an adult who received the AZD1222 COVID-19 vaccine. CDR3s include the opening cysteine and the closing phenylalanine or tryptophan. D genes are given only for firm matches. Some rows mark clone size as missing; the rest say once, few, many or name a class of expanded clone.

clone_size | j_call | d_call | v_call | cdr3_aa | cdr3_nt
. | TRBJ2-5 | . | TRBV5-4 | CASSLATEGPETQYF | TGTGCCAGCAGCTTGGCCACCGAGGGCCCAGAGACCCAGTACTTC
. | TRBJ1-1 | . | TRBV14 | CASSLTDYTEAFF | TGTGCCAGCAGCCTTACAGATTACACTGAAGCTTTCTTT
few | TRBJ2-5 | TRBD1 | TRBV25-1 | CASSIHRQGGTQYF | TGTGCCAGCAGTATTCATAGACAGGGGGGGACCCAGTACTTC
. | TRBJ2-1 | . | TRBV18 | CASSPQGLTGFNEQFF | TGTGCCAGCTCACCACAGGGGCTGACAGGCTTCAATGAGCAGTTCTTC
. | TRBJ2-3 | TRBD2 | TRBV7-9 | CASSFPGTGGEVDTQYF | TGTGCCAGCAGCTTCCCCGGTACGGGGGGGGAGGTAGATACGCAGTATTTT
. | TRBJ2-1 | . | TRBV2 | CASRSTRAFISEQFF | TGTGCCAGCAGGTCGACTAGGGCCTTTATAAGCGAGCAGTTCTTC
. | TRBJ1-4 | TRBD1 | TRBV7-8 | CASSNQRTGVREKLFF | TGTGCCAGCAGCAACCAGAGGACAGGCGTTCGGGAAAAACTGTTTTTT
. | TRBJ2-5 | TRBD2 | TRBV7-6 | CASRDTSGGPETQYF | TGTGCCAGCAGAGATACTAGCGGGGGCCCGGAGACCCAGTACTTC
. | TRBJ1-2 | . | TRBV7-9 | CASSLAEATIGYTF | TGTGCCAGCAGCTTAGCGGAAGCGACTATCGGCTACACCTTC
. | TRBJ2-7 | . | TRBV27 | CASSTTYEQYF | TGTGCCAGCAGTACTACCTACGAGCAGTACTTC
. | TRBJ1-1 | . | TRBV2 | CASRTGPAEAFF | TGTGCCAGCAGGACGGGGCCAGCTGAAGCTTTCTTT
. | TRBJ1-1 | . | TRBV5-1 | CASSLELPGTEAFF | TGCGCCAGCAGCTTGGAGCTCCCTGGGACTGAAGCTTTCTTT
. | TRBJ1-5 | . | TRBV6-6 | CASSYGGNNNQPQHF | TGTGCCAGCAGTTACGGGGGGAATAACAATCAGCCCCAGCATTTT
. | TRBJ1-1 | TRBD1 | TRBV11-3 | CASSRDRDTEAFF | TGTGCCAGCAGCCGGGACAGGGATACTGAAGCTTTCTTT
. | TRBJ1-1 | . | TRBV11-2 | CASSLERQMNTEAFF | TGTGCCAGCAGCTTAGAGCGACAGATGAACACTGAAGCTTTCTTT
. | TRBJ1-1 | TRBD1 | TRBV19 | CASSTRGRGTEAFF | TGTGCCAGTAGTACCAGGGGGCGGGGCACTGAAGCTTTCTTT
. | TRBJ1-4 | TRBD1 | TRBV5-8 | CASSLGDRGFGNEKLFF | TGTGCCAGCAGCTTAGGGGACAGGGGGTTTGGAAATGAAAAACTGTTTTTT
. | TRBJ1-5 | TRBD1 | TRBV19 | CASSFGQENQPQHF | TGTGCCAGTAGTTTCGGACAGGAGAATCAGCCCCAGCATTTT
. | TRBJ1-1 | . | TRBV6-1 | CASSDRPKNTEAFF | TGTGCCAGCAGTGATCGACCGAAGAACACTGAAGCTTTCTTT
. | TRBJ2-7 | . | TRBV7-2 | CASSLVPGRIIGYEQYF | TGTGCCAGCAGCTTAGTCCCGGGACGTATTATCGGCTACGAGCAGTACTTC
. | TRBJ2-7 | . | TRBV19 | CASTTSRGGEQYF | TGTGCCAGTACTACCTCAAGGGGGGGCGAGCAGTACTTC
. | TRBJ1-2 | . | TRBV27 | CASSFLRDGRNYGYTF | TGTGCCAGCAGTTTCTTACGGGACGGCCGGAACTATGGCTACACCTTC
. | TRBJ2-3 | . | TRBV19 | CASSVGSGTDTQYF | TGTGCCAGTAGTGTAGGAAGCGGCACAGATACGCAGTATTTT
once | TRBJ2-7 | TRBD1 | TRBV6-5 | CASSLTGAAYEQYF | TGTGCCAGCAGTCTGACAGGGGCCGCCTACGAGCAGTACTTC
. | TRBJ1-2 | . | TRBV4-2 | CASSQDPLDSPYGYTF | TGTGCCAGCAGCCAAGATCCCTTGGACAGTCCCTATGGCTACACCTTC
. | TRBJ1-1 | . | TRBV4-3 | CASSQEAPVANTEAFF | TGCGCCAGCAGCCAAGAAGCCCCAGTCGCGAACACTGAAGCTTTCTTT
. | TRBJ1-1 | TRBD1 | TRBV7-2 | CASSLNLQGGGEAFF | TGTGCCAGCAGCCTAAACTTACAGGGGGGCGGTGAAGCTTTCTTT
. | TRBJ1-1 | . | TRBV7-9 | CASSKGGGMNTEAFF | TGTGCCAGCAGCAAAGGCGGAGGAATGAACACTGAAGCTTTCTTT
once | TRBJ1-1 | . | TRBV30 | CAWSRTRPLNTEAFF | TGTGCCTGGAGCCGAACCAGACCGTTGAACACTGAAGCTTTCTTT
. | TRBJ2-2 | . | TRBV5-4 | CASTPGGPYAGELFF | TGTGCCAGCACCCCGGGGGGCCCGTACGCCGGGGAGCTGTTTTTT
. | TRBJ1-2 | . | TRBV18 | CASSPATGTSYGYTF | TGTGCCAGCTCACCCGCGACAGGTACATCCTATGGCTACACCTTC
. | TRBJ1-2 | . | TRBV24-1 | CARNRNRSYGYTF | TGTGCCCGAAACAGGAACAGAAGCTATGGCTACACCTTC
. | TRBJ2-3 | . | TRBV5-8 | CASSLEGSTDTQYF | TGTGCCAGCAGCTTGGAAGGCAGCACAGATACGCAGTATTTT
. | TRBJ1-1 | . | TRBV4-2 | CASSQDLGVPNTEAFF | TGTGCCAGCAGCCAAGATCTTGGAGTTCCGAACACTGAAGCTTTCTTT
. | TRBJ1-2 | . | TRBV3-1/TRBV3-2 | CASSQSHGYTF | TGTGCCAGCAGCCAATCGCATGGCTACACCTTC
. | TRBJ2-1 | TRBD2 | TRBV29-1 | CSVRAGGIRDNEQFF | TGCAGCGTTCGAGCGGGGGGAATTCGGGACAATGAGCAGTTCTTC
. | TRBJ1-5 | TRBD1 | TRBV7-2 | CASSPDRAQPQHF | TGTGCCAGCAGCCCCGACAGGGCCCAGCCCCAGCATTTT
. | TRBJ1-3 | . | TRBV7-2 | CASSHAANTIYF | TGTGCCAGCAGCCATGCGGCAAACACCATATATTTT
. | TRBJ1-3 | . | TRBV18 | CASSPKVGNSGNTIYF | TGTGCCAGCTCACCAAAGGTGGGGAATTCAGGAAACACCATATATTTT
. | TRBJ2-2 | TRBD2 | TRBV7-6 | CASSPPPSASGVLGTGELFF | TGTGCCAGCAGCCCTCCCCCCTCGGCTAGCGGGGTCCTCGGCACCGGGGAGCTGTTTTTT
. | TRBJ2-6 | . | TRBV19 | CASGNGEPGANVLTF | TGTGCCAGTGGGAACGGAGAGCCTGGGGCCAACGTCCTGACTTTC
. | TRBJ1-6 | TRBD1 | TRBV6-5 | CASSYGTDNSPLHF | TGTGCCAGCAGTTACGGGACAGATAATTCACCCCTCCACTTT
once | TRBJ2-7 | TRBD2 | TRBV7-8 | CASSIGLAGGSYEQYF | TGTGCCAGCAGCATCGGACTAGCGGGGGGCTCCTACGAGCAGTACTTC
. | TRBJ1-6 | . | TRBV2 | CASSEGARGDSPLHF | TGTGCCAGCAGTGAAGGGGCCAGGGGTGATTCACCCCTCCACTTT
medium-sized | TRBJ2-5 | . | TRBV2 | CASSAGHLQETQYF | TGTGCCAGCAGCGCAGGACACTTACAAGAGACCCAGTACTTC
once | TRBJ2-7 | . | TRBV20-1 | CSATETRGLGYEQYF | TGCAGTGCTACTGAAACGCGGGGGCTGGGATACGAGCAGTACTTC
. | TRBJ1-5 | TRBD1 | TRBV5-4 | CASSQDRGIYQPQHF | TGTGCCAGCAGTCAGGACAGGGGAATTTATCAGCCCCAGCATTTT
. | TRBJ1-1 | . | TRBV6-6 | CASSYDFTRGLAEAFF | TGTGCCAGCAGTTACGACTTTACGAGAGGCTTAGCTGAAGCTTTCTTT
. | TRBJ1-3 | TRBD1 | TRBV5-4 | CASSTTGVAGNTIYF | TGTGCCAGCAGCACGACAGGGGTTGCTGGAAACACCATATATTTT
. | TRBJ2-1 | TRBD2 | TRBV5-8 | CASRLIAGLRNEQFF | TGTGCCAGCAGACTTATAGCGGGACTTAGGAATGAGCAGTTCTTC
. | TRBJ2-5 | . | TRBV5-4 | CASSSSGARAGETQYF | TGTGCCAGCAGCTCGTCAGGGGCCAGGGCAGGGGAGACCCAGTACTTC
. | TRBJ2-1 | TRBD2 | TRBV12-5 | CASGPSGESYNEQFF | TGTGCTAGTGGCCCCAGCGGGGAATCCTACAATGAGCAGTTCTTC
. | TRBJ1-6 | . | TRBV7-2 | CASAGRANSPLHF | TGTGCCAGTGCCGGGAGGGCTAATTCACCCCTCCACTTT
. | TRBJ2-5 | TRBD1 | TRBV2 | CASRTGEVETQYF | TGTGCCAGCAGGACAGGGGAGGTGGAGACCCAGTACTTC
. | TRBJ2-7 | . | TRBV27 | CASSLRRQVGGEQYF | TGTGCCAGCAGTTTAAGGAGACAGGTTGGAGGCGAGCAGTACTTC
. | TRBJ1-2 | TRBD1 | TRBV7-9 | CASSTPSQDRGDRRGGYTF | TGTGCCAGCAGCACCCCAAGCCAGGACAGGGGGGACCGGCGAGGTGGCTACACCTTC
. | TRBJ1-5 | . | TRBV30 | CAWSDGPDRIRSNQPQHF | TGTGCCTGGAGTGACGGGCCCGACCGGATTCGAAGCAATCAGCCCCAGCATTTT